This TCR beta chain was found in a study of blood T cell repertoires in COVID-19. Study background: Collection of acute and convalescent COVID-19 samples took place in the United States, Italy and Spain. From T cells, B-cell-depleted T cells, or PBMCs came the material, which was cDNA or gDNA.

Germline V gene data show CDR1 as MDHEN and CDR2 as SYDVKM. The CDR3 sequence is 15 residues long. Trimming removed 2 bases from V and 5 bases from J; junction bases left unmatched: 3. As originally analysed: Amplification from reference gene primers served as the basis for estimated nucleated cell counts. Only in-frame clones appear in the TCRdb table, and some are missing; sequencing was by immunoSEQ multiplex PCR. V, J and clone size reflect that table, while D and trimming were determined from the DNA. The sample lists 150,000 to 190,000 clones; 88% were seen once. The chain combines TRBV28 with TRBJ2-3; 11 nucleotides align to TRBD1. The sequenced sample was peripheral blood. The sequence came from a woman in her 70s with acute or convalescent COVID-19. DNA of the CDR3: TGTGCCAGCAGTTTAATAGGGACAGGGGGAGATACGCAGTATTTT. It encodes CASSLIGTGGDTQYF.